Reported below is one T cell receptor beta chain. What it binds is unknown. An end of the junction differs from the germline gene, which may be a read error. The sample is drawn from a study of PD-1 blockade in classical Hodgkin lymphoma. Produced via immunoSEQ multiplex PCR; TCRdb's table is partial and in-frame only. The sample has 11,000 or so clones, 84% seen once; the top ten hold around 41%. The patients all showed relapse after autologous stem cell transplantation, while their brentuximab vedotin exposure varied. Thawed PBMCs supplied CD8+ T cells via magnetic negative selection. Germline CDR1 is MNHEY and CDR2 is SVGAGI. The CDR3 covers 15 residues. Findings and caveats of the study: The authors have not defined what causes the repertoire differences, possibly disease activity or prior therapy. Relapsed/refractory patients reportedly had lower baseline diversity than newly diagnosed patients.

The rearrangement uses TRBV6-5 and TRBJ1-1; TRBD1 matches 7 bases. The sample in question was CD8+ T cells from blood, obtained at baseline. The sequence was obtained from a human donor with classical Hodgkin lymphoma. The CDR3 here is CASSYQAGGNAEAFF. CDR3 coding DNA: TGTGCCAGCAGTTACCAGGCAGGGGGGAACGCTGAAGCTTTCTTT.